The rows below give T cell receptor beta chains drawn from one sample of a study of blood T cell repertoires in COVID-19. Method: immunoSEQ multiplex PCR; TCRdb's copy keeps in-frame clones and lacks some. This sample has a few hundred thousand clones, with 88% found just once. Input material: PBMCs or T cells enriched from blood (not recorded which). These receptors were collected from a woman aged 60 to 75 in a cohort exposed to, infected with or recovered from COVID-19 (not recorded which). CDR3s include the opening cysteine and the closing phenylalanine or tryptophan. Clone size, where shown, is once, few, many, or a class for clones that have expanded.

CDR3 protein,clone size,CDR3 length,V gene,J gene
CASSGPYAYEQYF,-,13,TRBV6-4,TRBJ2-7
CASSGQGEHGYTF,-,13,TRBV2,TRBJ1-2
CASSQRLNDFTGELFF,-,16,TRBV21-1,TRBJ2-2
CASSLVAGGGTETQYF,-,16,TRBV5-1,TRBJ2-5
CASSLDTGRTEAFF,-,14,TRBV11-2,TRBJ1-1
CASSLGDRTYGYTF,-,14,TRBV5-1,TRBJ1-2
CASSIRGSLNYGYTF,few,15,TRBV19,TRBJ1-2
CASIGTGTGEQYF,-,13,TRBV6-5,TRBJ2-7
CASSHQGSGGELFF,-,14,TRBV28,TRBJ2-2
CASKRPGGRSDEQFF,-,15,TRBV19,TRBJ2-1
CASSLSPGGINQPQHF,-,16,TRBV28,TRBJ1-5
CASNGQEKQPQHF,-,13,TRBV2,TRBJ1-5
CASSPDSSLTYEQYF,-,15,TRBV19,TRBJ2-7
CASKSGTRYEQYF,-,13,TRBV27,TRBJ2-7
CASSITGGNEQYF,-,13,TRBV19,TRBJ2-7
CASSQYNSGGIRPGELFF,many,18,TRBV23-1,TRBJ2-2
CASSPVSSGSGYEQYF,-,16,TRBV27,TRBJ2-7
CASSIIPTPGLGADTQYF,-,18,TRBV19,TRBJ2-3